A selection of T cell receptor beta chains follows, all from one sample in a study of T-cell reconstitution after alpha-beta-depleted transplantation in children. Via MiXCR, TCRdb re-called the PCR reads, giving one row per CDR3 protein. The profile shows about 240,000 distinct CDR3 sequences, about 12% of them singletons. Sequencing was performed on PBMCs from the stem cell graft donor, taken from the stem cell graft. The receptors were gathered from a human donor who donated a stem cell graft to a child with acute lymphoblastic leukemia. The CDR3 runs from the conserved cysteine through the conserved F or W. A D gene is named only where the DNA matches it firmly. The listing skips clone size in some rows; elsewhere it reads once, few, many or a size class.

-	TRBV3-1	14	TRBJ2-4	-	CASSPRAAQNSQYF	TGTGCCAGCAGCCCCCGGGCAGCACAAAACAGTCAGTACTTC
-	TRBV4-1	17	TRBJ2-3	-	CASSQVAIKGSTDTQYF	TGCGCCAGCAGCCAAGTTGCGATTAAGGGGTCAACAGATACGCAGTATTTT
-	TRBV5-1	13	TRBJ2-7	many	CASSWDSTYEQYF	TGCGCCAGCAGCTGGGACTCCACCTACGAGCAGTACTTC
-	TRBV20-1	12	TRBJ1-2	many	CSGGGQDYGYTF	TGCAGTGGGGGGGGGCAGGACTATGGCTACACCTTC
TRBD1	TRBV18	16	TRBJ2-7	few	CASSLPGTGESYEQYF	TGTGCCAGCTCACTTCCGGGAACAGGGGAGTCCTACGAGCAGTACTTC
-	TRBV28	13	TRBJ1-5	many	CASSLSRGQPQHF	TGTGCCAGCAGTTTATCCCGGGGCCAGCCCCAGCATTTT
-	TRBV4-2	15	TRBJ2-3	many	CASSQDARGADTQYF	TGTGCCAGCAGCCAAGACGCACGGGGGGCGGATACGCAGTATTTT
TRBD2	TRBV28	13	TRBJ2-7	many	CASSFSSGYEQYF	TGTGCCAGCAGTTTTTCTAGCGGGTACGAGCAGTACTTC
-	TRBV5-1	16	TRBJ2-7	many	CASSLETERGLYEQYF	TGCGCCAGCAGCTTGGAAACAGAGAGAGGTCTCTACGAGCAGTACTTC
-	TRBV24-1	14	TRBJ2-7	many	CATSSRIYPYEQYF	TGTGCCACCAGTAGCCGGATCTACCCCTACGAGCAGTACTTC
-	TRBV3-1	17	TRBJ2-3	many	CASSQDRIREGPDTQYF	TGTGCCAGCAGCCAAGATCGAATCAGGGAAGGCCCAGATACGCAGTATTTT
-	TRBV20-1	16	TRBJ1-6	many	CSARRSRGLGNSPLHF	TGCAGTGCTCGCCGGTCCCGGGGGCTCGGTAATTCACCCCTCCACTTT
TRBD2	TRBV11-2	19	TRBJ2-3	many	CASSLDGTSGGPGTDTQYF	TGTGCCAGCAGCTTAGATGGGACTAGCGGGGGGCCGGGCACAGATACGCAGTATTTT
TRBD1	TRBV5-1	15	TRBJ2-2	-	CASGHDRGYTGELFF	TGCGCCAGCGGACATGACAGGGGATACACCGGGGAGCTGTTTTTT
-	TRBV4-2	14	TRBJ2-7	few	CASSQGVSGYEQYF	TGTGCCAGCAGCCAAGGGGTTAGCGGCTACGAGCAGTACTTC
TRBD1	TRBV12-3/TRBV12-4	15	TRBJ2-5	many	CASSPRDRGTKTQYF	TGTGCCAGCAGTCCACGGGACAGGGGGACAAAGACCCAGTACTTC
-	TRBV5-1	14	TRBJ1-1	many	CASSLATANTEAFF	TGCGCCAGCAGCTTGGCGACGGCGAACACTGAAGCTTTCTTT
-	TRBV10-3	14	TRBJ2-1	many	CAISEGREYNEQFF	TGTGCCATCAGTGAGGGCCGGGAATACAATGAGCAGTTCTTC
-	TRBV5-1	16	TRBJ2-2	many	CASSLAEGPPTGELFF	TGCGCCAGCAGCTTGGCGGAGGGACCCCCCACCGGGGAGCTGTTTTTT
-	TRBV5-1	15	TRBJ2-2	many	CASSLDVSASGELFF	TGCGCCAGCAGCTTGGACGTCTCAGCCTCGGGGGAGCTGTTTTTT
-	TRBV28	14	TRBJ1-1	many	CASRFHYSPERAFF	TGTGCCAGCCGATTCCACTATTCCCCGGAGAGAGCTTTCTTT
-	TRBV28	15	TRBJ2-1	-	CASSLTRQRDNEQFF	TGTGCCAGCAGTTTAACGCGACAGAGAGACAATGAGCAGTTCTTC
-	TRBV7-9	14	TRBJ1-2	many	CASTLGNRDYGYTF	TGTGCCAGCACCCTGGGGAACAGGGACTATGGCTACACCTTC
TRBD1	TRBV12-3/TRBV12-4	19	TRBJ2-4	-	CASSFKLDHRGRVGNIQYF	TGTGCCAGCAGTTTCAAACTTGACCACAGGGGGCGCGTGGGGAACATTCAGTACTTC
TRBD2	TRBV5-4	15	TRBJ2-1	many	CASSLELAGMNEQFF	TGTGCCAGCAGCTTGGAGCTAGCGGGAATGAATGAGCAGTTCTTC
TRBD2	TRBV7-9	17	TRBJ2-1	many	CASSLGRGAGAYNEQFF	TGTGCCAGCAGCTTGGGGCGAGGAGCGGGAGCCTACAATGAGCAGTTCTTC
TRBD1	TRBV6-2/TRBV6-3	15	TRBJ1-5	-	CASSYSGTEDQPQHF	TGTGCCAGCAGTTACTCGGGGACAGAGGACCAGCCCCAGCATTTT
-	TRBV9	15	TRBJ1-5	-	CASSVGAGGNQPQHF	TGTGCCAGCAGCGTAGGGGCAGGGGGCAATCAGCCCCAGCATTTT
-	TRBV29-1	10	TRBJ2-5	-	CSAGPETQYF	TGCAGCGCAGGCCCAGAGACCCAGTACTTC
TRBD2	TRBV29-1	18	TRBJ2-3	many	CSVELPSGSQTSTDTQYF	TGCAGCGTTGAACTCCCTAGCGGGTCCCAAACTAGCACAGATACGCAGTATTTT
TRBD1	TRBV12-5	14	TRBJ1-1	many	CASGRTGVATEAFF	TGTGCTAGTGGTCGGACAGGGGTGGCCACTGAAGCTTTCTTT
TRBD1	TRBV20-1	21	TRBJ1-6	-	CSARDIRGDAGGPIGNSPLHF	TGCAGTGCTAGAGATATTCGAGGGGATGCAGGGGGCCCTATTGGAAATTCACCCCTCCACTTT
-	TRBV12-3/TRBV12-4	13	TRBJ2-3	many	CASSLGPRDTQYF	TGTGCCAGCAGTTTAGGTCCTAGAGATACGCAGTATTTT
TRBD1	TRBV4-3	14	TRBJ2-7	many	CASSLDRVPGEQYF	TGCGCCAGCAGCCTGGACAGGGTCCCTGGGGAGCAGTACTTC
TRBD1	TRBV7-9	16	TRBJ1-5	many	CASSLGRTGYEQPQHF	TGTGCCAGCAGCCTTGGTAGGACAGGGTACGAGCAGCCCCAGCATTTT
-	TRBV7-2	16	TRBJ2-3	many	CASSSSYPRRTDTQYF	TGTGCCAGCAGCTCCAGTTACCCGCGTCGCACAGATACGCAGTATTTT
TRBD1	TRBV4-1	16	TRBJ2-3	-	CASSQQGARATDTQYF	TGCGCCAGCAGCCAACAGGGGGCTAGGGCCACAGATACGCAGTATTTT